One and the same sample provided the 20 T cell receptor beta chains below, sequenced in a study of shared clonotypes between healthy human individuals (TCRdb year 2020). Library preparation was by the immunoSEQ multiplex PCR assay. What TCRdb holds here is the immuneACCESS table cut down to in-frame rearrangements. Part of the clones is not present; checked against another copy, under half of the missing clones reflect an unresolved V gene, and the others are unexplained. The sample profile shows over a million clones; around 98% of them were found once. 0.4% to 0.55% of the sample comes from the top ten. The sequencing input was naive CD4+ T cells sorted from blood. The cell subset or site label of this sample denotes: CD45RA+ positively selected. The receptor set was obtained from a young man in good health.

This chain connects TRBV18 to TRBJ1-2; D uncertain. Between the trimmed V and J ends, which lost 3 bases and 0 bases, there was a span of 5 bases. The CDR3 is 13 amino acids. The germline V gene encodes CDR1 KGHSH and CDR2 LQKENI. CDR3 in DNA: TGTGCCAGCTCACCCGGACCTAACTATGGCTACACCTTC. It yields the protein CASSPGPNYGYTF.

This chain connects TRBV7-2 to TRBJ2-7, with a weak D call TRBD1 (7 bases). CDR3 length: 18 amino acids. V dropped 4 bases and J dropped 7 bases, with 29 bases sitting between them. Germline assignment: CDR1 SGHTA and CDR2 FQGNSA. Here the CDR3 reads CASSSQGGPTLQLGEQYF. DNA for the CDR3: TGTGCCAGCAGCTCCCAGGGGGGTCCGACCCTCCAATTGGGGGAGCAGTACTTC. Full variable domain (remainder filled in from reference TRBV7-2 and TRBJ2-7): GAGVSQSPSNKVTEKGKDVELRCDPISGHTALYWYRQSLGQGLEFLIYFQGNSAPDKSGLPSDRFSAERTGGSVSTLTIQRTQQEDSAVYLCASSSQGGPTLQLGEQYFGPGTRLTVT.

This clone was recorded once. The CDR3 nucleotides are TGTGCCAGCAGCCCAAAATGGGGAACCAATGAGCAGTTCTTC. It specifies CASSPKWGTNEQFF. The chain carries TRBV11-1 and TRBJ2-1; D is undetermined. Germline-derived CDR1 and CDR2 are SGHAT and FQDESV (reference sequence). This CDR3 region has 14 residues. The V end lost 5 bases, the J end lost 6 bases, and 14 bases lay between the germline ends.

The chain employs TRBV11-2 and TRBJ1-1; TRBD1 aligns across 9 bases. Germline V lookup: CDR1 SGHAT, CDR2 FQNNGV. Trimming took 2 bases from V and 4 from J; bases not matched to a gene: 5. The CDR3 runs to 15 residues. DNA for the CDR3: TGTGCCAGCAGCTTACCCCGGGACAGGGCCACTGAAGCTTTCTTT. Its translation is CASSLPRDRATEAFF.

The DNA of the CDR3 is TGTGCCAGCTCACCACTTTCGGCCAGGGGGAACTATGGCTACACCTTC. It is translated as CASSPLSARGNYGYTF. V gene TRBV18 combines with J gene TRBJ1-2, with 7 bases lining up with TRBD1. The CDR3 is 16 amino acids. Germline CDR1 reads KGHSH; CDR2 reads LQKENI. V dropped 1 base and J dropped 2; count of bases not matched to a gene: 7.

The chain combines TRBV28 with TRBJ2-1; 9 bases agree with TRBD2. There are 18 residues in the CDR3. Germline lookup yields CDR1 MDHEN and CDR2 SYDVKM. V dropped 4 bases and J dropped 0; count of bases not matched to a gene: 10. The CDR3 DNA is TGTGCCAGCAGTTCAACTACTCTAGCGGGATTCTCCTACAATGAGCAGTTCTTC. Residues: CASSSTTLAGFSYNEQFF.

V is TRBV27 and J is TRBJ1-1, with D unclear. The CDR3 covers 14 residues. Germline V CDR1 and CDR2: MNHEY, SMNVEV (reference sequence). V lost 4 bases, J lost 0 bases, and 9 bases lay in between. The CDR3 reads CASSSPAVNTEAFF. DNA of the CDR3: TGTGCCAGCAGTTCCCCCGCGGTGAACACTGAAGCTTTCTTT.

The chain employs TRBV7-6 and TRBJ2-1, with 9 bases lining up with TRBD2. Germline-derived CDR1 and CDR2 are SGHVS and FNYEAQ. The CDR3 contains 15 residues. After removal of 6 bases from V and 4 bases from J, the junction contained 7 bases not matched to a gene. The CDR3 nucleotides read TGTGCCAGCAGGCAGGAGACTAGCGGTTACAATGAGCAGTTCTTC. Residues: CASRQETSGYNEQFF.

This chain links TRBV28 with TRBJ2-2; perhaps TRBD1 as D (6 bases). This CDR3 contains 16 residues. V was pared by 3 bases and J by 5 bases, with 16 bases between. CDR1 is MDHEN and CDR2 is SYDVKM in the germline V gene. The CDR3 reads CASSFRRTASTGELFF. DNA of the CDR3: TGTGCCAGCAGTTTCCGTAGGACAGCCTCGACCGGGGAGCTGTTTTTT.

V gene TRBV6-1 combines with J gene TRBJ2-2, with 8 positions matching TRBD1. Germline V gene lookup returns CDR1 MNHNS and CDR2 SASEGT. This CDR3 spans 15 amino acids. V gave up 3 bases and J gave up 6 bases; unmatched junction bases: 6. The CDR3 DNA follows: TGTGCCAGCAGTGAGCGGACAGGGCGGGCCGGGGAGCTGTTTTTT. Translated, it gives CASSERTGRAGELFF.

The chain couples TRBV5-1 to TRBJ2-1; 7 nucleotides match TRBD1. CDR3 length: 19 amino acids. The V gene's germline CDR1 is SGHRS and CDR2 YFSETQ. Trimming removed 1 base from V and 3 bases from J; junction bases left unmatched: 16. The CDR3 DNA is TGCGCCAGCAGCTTGACATTTACAGGGGCCTCCTTTCACTACAATGAGCAGTTCTTC. Amino acid sequence: CASSLTFTGASFHYNEQFF.

The rearrangement joins TRBV6-5 to TRBJ2-3; no clear D. Germline-derived CDR1 and CDR2 are MNHEY and SVGAGI. The CDR3 sequence is 13 residues long. With 7 bases removed from V and 3 bases from J, the gap between germline ends came to 11 bases. The CDR3 spells CASIQTGTDTQYF. The CDR3 DNA follows: TGTGCCAGCATCCAAACCGGGACAGATACGCAGTATTTT.

The chain is built from TRBV12-5 and TRBJ2-5; 8 nucleotides match TRBD2. CDR1 is LGHNT and CDR2 is FRNRAP in the germline V gene. V lost 8 bases, J lost 5 bases, and 7 bases stayed unmatched. The CDR3 spans 13 residues. The CDR3 reads CASLASGSETQYF. CDR3 in DNA: TGTGCTAGTCTGGCTAGCGGGTCGGAGACCCAGTACTTC.

The chain combines TRBV11-1 with TRBJ2-5; D perhaps matches TRBD2 (5 bases). Germline V lookup: CDR1 SGHAT, CDR2 FQDESV (reference sequence). The CDR3 runs 15 residues. Trimming stripped 0 bases from V and 9 bases from J, with 17 bases between. CDR3 region: CASSLAIPGQAAQYF. The DNA for the CDR3 is TGTGCCAGCAGCTTAGCGATTCCAGGTCAAGCGGCCCAGTACTTC.

The chain recombines TRBV15 with TRBJ1-5; D not resolved. Germline CDR1 reads LNHNV; CDR2 reads YYDKDF (reference sequence). The CDR3 loop spans 16 amino acids. V was pared by 1 base and J by 2 bases, with 12 bases between. In DNA form, the CDR3 reads TGTGCCACCAGCAGAGGAGTGGCGGACGGCAATCAGCCCCAGCATTTT. This encodes CATSRGVADGNQPQHF.

On this clone itself: A junction end diverges from the germline sequence, so it may reflect a read error. The chain is built from TRBV11-2 and TRBJ2-1; 9 nucleotides line up with TRBD2. The CDR3 contains 15 residues. CDR1 is SGHAT and CDR2 is FQNNGV in the germline V gene. CDR3 in amino acids: CASSLGTSSDNEQFF. CDR3 bases: TGTGCCAGCAGTTTAGGGACTAGCTCAGACAATGAGCAGTTCTTC. The whole variable domain, remainder taken from reference TRBV11-2 and TRBJ2-1, is EAGVAQSPRYKIIEKRQSVAFWCNPISGHATLYWYQQILGQGPKLLIQFQNNGVVDDSQLPKDRFSAERLKGVDSTLKIQPAKLEDSAVYLCASSLGTSSDNEQFFGPGTRLTVL.

The chain employs TRBV18 and TRBJ2-1, with 8 nucleotides matching TRBD1. The CDR3 runs to 15 residues. The ends lost 2 bases at V and 4 bases at J; junction bases unmatched: 4. Germline V lookup: CDR1 KGHSH, CDR2 LQKENI. CDR3 coding DNA: TGTGCCAGCTCACCATCCGGACAGGGTTACAATGAGCAGTTCTTC. Translating gives CASSPSGQGYNEQFF. The complete variable domain, with remaining parts taken from reference TRBV18 and TRBJ2-1, reads NAGVMQNPRHLVRRRGQEARLRCSPMKGHSHVYWYRQLPEEGLKFMVYLQKENIIDESGMPKERFSAEFPKEGPSILRIQQVVRGDSAAYFCASSPSGQGYNEQFFGPGTRLTVL.

This chain connects TRBV7-9 to TRBJ2-2; tentatively, D is TRBD1 (5 bases). The germline V gene encodes CDR1 SEHNR and CDR2 FQNEAQ (reference sequence). Between the trimmed V and J ends, which lost 5 bases and 2 bases, there was a span of 15 bases. The CDR3 extends over 16 amino acids. This CDR3 is CASSPMGPQNTGELFF. CDR3 DNA: TGTGCCAGCAGCCCCATGGGGCCACAAAACACCGGGGAGCTGTTTTTT.

The rearrangement links TRBV6-1 to TRBJ2-7; no definite D call. The germline V gene encodes CDR1 MNHNS and CDR2 SASEGT. CDR3 length: 15 amino acids. V was trimmed by 5 bases and J by 0 bases, leaving 14 bases between them. The CDR3 DNA reads TGTGCCAGCAGTTCACGCAAGGGCGGCTCCTACGAGCAGTACTTC. This encodes CASSSRKGGSYEQYF.

J is TRBJ2-2 and V is TRBV7-2; D not resolved. Trimming cost V 5 bases and J 1 base, with 11 bases left between them. The CDR3 extends over 15 amino acids. Looked up from germline, CDR1 is SGHTA and CDR2 is FQGNSA. CDR3 DNA sequence: TGTGCCAGCAGCCAGTCCCACAGGAACACCGGGGAGCTGTTTTTT. Encoded protein: CASSQSHRNTGELFF.